The sample holds one count of the clone carrying this TCR beta chain. These data originate in a study of blood T cell repertoires in COVID-19. Study-level background: T cells, B-cell-depleted T cells, or PBMCs supplied cDNA or gDNA.

The CDR3 has 14 amino acids. The germline V gene has CDR1 SGHRS and CDR2 YFSETQ. Germline trimming cut 2 bases from V and 6 bases from J; bases unmatched to any gene: 5. The protocol was immunoSEQ multiplex PCR, while the TCRdb copy is restricted to in-frame clones and leaves out a portion. Here the sample spans a few hundred thousand clones, roughly 92% being singletons. The study assigned cohorts using participant-reported clinical history. Within 2 weeks of study entry, exposed participants had contacted a PCR-confirmed or clinician-diagnosed COVID-19 case. The TCR comes from a woman aged 40 to 49 who had been exposed to COVID-19. The V call is TRBV5-1, the J call TRBJ1-1, with 9 bases that match TRBD1. Sequences were obtained from PBMCs or T cells enriched from blood (not recorded which). The CDR3 loop reads CASSLGQGPPEAFF. CDR3 DNA sequence: TGCGCCAGCAGCTTAGGACAGGGGCCCCCTGAAGCTTTCTTT.